This T cell receptor (beta chain) stems from a study of technical replicates of blood from several donors. Some clones are missing from TCRdb's copy, which holds only in-frame ones; the method was immunoSEQ multiplex PCR. The sample lists roughly 50,000 clones, roughly 96% occurring once. Per the germline V gene, CDR1 is MNHEY and CDR2 is SVGAGI. The CDR3 runs 16 residues. V shed 6 bases and J 4 bases; nucleotides not matched to a gene: 10. The rearrangement links TRBV6-5 to TRBJ2-4, with TRBD1 matching 9 bases. This TCR was sampled from a human donor in good health. Some clones in this sample may be carry-over from other donors' samples. The sequenced sample was PBMCs. CDR3 sequence (DNA): TGTGCCAGCAGCTACGGACAGGGGCCCCCAAAAAACATTCAGTACTTC. Translated: CASSYGQGPPKNIQYF.